These T cell receptor beta chains were read from a single sample in a study of monozygotic twins with inflammatory bowel disease. Using the 5' RACE reads, TCRdb records one entry per CDR3 protein without DNA. This table holds roughly 300,000 distinct CDR3 sequences. The source material was blood. Every receptor here comes from a human donor with ulcerative colitis or Crohn's disease, or a healthy co-twin of an affected twin (not recorded which). The CDR3 runs from the conserved cysteine through the conserved F or W.

cdr3_aa: CASSGAGVADTQYF; v_call: TRBV6-1; j_call: TRBJ2-3
cdr3_aa: CASSPVVGELFF; v_call: TRBV7-9; j_call: TRBJ2-2
cdr3_aa: CASSNAGGSYNEQFF; v_call: TRBV10-2; j_call: TRBJ2-1
cdr3_aa: CASSLEGANQPQHF; v_call: TRBV5-1; j_call: TRBJ1-5
cdr3_aa: CASSPPWPQPQHF; v_call: TRBV18; j_call: TRBJ1-5
cdr3_aa: CASSPNRDRNSPLHF; v_call: TRBV5-1; j_call: TRBJ1-6
cdr3_aa: CASSTDLSGVLANGYTF; v_call: TRBV11-2; j_call: TRBJ1-2
cdr3_aa: CASSYRPRTYEQYF; v_call: TRBV6-5; j_call: TRBJ2-7
cdr3_aa: CATSDSGQRNTEAFF; v_call: TRBV24-1; j_call: TRBJ1-1
cdr3_aa: CASSSSLSGTQYF; v_call: TRBV5-1; j_call: TRBJ2-5
cdr3_aa: CASSQVHRDNEKLFF; v_call: TRBV4-3; j_call: TRBJ1-4
cdr3_aa: CASSLIGKQETQYF; v_call: TRBV27; j_call: TRBJ2-5
cdr3_aa: CSAPIAGVRRNEQFF; v_call: TRBV20-1; j_call: TRBJ2-1
cdr3_aa: CASSMFRVNNEQFF; v_call: TRBV19; j_call: TRBJ2-1